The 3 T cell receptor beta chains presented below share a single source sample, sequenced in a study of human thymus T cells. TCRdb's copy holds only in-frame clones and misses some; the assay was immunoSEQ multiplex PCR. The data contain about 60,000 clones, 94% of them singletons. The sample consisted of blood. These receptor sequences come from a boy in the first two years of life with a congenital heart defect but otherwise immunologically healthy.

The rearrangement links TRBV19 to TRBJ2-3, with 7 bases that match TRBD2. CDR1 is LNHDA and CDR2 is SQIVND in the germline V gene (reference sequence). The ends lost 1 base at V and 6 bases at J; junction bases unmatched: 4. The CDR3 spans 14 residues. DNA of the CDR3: TGTGCCAGTAGTATAGTCCGGGGAGGGGATACGCAGTATTTT. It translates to CASSIVRGGDTQYF.

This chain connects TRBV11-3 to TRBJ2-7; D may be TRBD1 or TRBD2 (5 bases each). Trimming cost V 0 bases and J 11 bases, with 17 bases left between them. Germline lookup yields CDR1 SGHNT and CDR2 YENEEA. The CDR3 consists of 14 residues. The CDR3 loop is CASSLEGEDSREYF. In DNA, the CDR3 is TGTGCCAGCAGCTTAGAGGGAGAAGACAGTCGGGAGTACTTC.

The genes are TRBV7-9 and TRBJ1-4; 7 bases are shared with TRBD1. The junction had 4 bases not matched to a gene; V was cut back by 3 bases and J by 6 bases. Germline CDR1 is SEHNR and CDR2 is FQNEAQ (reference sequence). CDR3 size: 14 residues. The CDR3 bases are TGTGCCAGCAGCTTTGCTCAGGGGGATGAAAAACTGTTTTTT. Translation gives CASSFAQGDEKLFF.